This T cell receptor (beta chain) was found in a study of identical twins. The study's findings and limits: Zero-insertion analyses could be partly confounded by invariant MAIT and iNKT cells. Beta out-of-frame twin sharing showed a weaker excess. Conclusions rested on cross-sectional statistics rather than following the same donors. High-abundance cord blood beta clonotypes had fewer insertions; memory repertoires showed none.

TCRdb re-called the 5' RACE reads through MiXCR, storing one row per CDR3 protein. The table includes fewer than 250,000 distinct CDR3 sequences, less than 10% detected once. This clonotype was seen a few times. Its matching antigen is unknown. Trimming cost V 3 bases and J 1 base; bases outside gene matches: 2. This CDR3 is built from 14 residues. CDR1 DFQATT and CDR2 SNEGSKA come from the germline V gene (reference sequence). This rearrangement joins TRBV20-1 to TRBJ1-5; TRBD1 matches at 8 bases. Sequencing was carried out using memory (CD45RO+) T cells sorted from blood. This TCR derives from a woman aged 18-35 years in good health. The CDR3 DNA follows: TGCAGTGCTAGTAGACAGGGGAGCAATCAGCCCCAGCATTTT. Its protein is CSASRQGSNQPQHF.